This TCR beta chain was profiled in a study of shared T cell receptors in the human thymus. Only in-frame clones appear in the TCRdb table, and some are missing; sequencing was by immunoSEQ multiplex PCR. The sample has roughly 410,000 clones; just under 95% are singletons. This CDR3 spans 17 amino acids. Germline assignment: CDR1 SEHNR and CDR2 FQNEAQ (reference sequence). Germline trimming cut 3 bases from V and 5 bases from J; bases unmatched to any gene: 11. The sample taken for sequencing was thymocytes. The sequence was obtained from a human donor. This sequence joins TRBV7-9 and TRBJ2-2; 8 nucleotides match TRBD1. The CDR3 region has the DNA TGTGCCAGCAGCTTTCCCGGACAGGGTATGATAACCGGGGAGCTGTTTTTT. Translating it yields CASSFPGQGMITGELFF.